These 19 T cell receptor beta chains were sequenced from one sample in a study of blood T cells in healthy people across ages. The use of a sample-barcoded 5' primer and a J-beta primer mix characterized a second PCR of 7 to 11 cycles. A single record per CDR3 protein comes from TCRdb applying MiXCR to the 5' RACE reads. The sample shows some 890,000 distinct CDR3 sequences, 25% to 35% of them seen only once. These records were also assigned to another study, of T cells of mothers and their children.

Specimen: blood. The receptors were sampled from a woman in her 40s in good health.

This clonotype was recorded many times. The chain joins TRBV9 to TRBJ2-7, with a weak D call TRBD1 (6 bases). The CDR3 is made up of 13 amino acids. CDR1 is SGDLS, CDR2 YYNGEE, per germline. Trimming left V 5 bases short and J 3 bases short, with 12 bases between. The CDR3 protein is CASSYGQNYEQYF. The CDR3 DNA is TGTGCCAGCAGTTACGGACAGAACTACGAGCAGTACTTC.

The chain links TRBV20-1 to TRBJ2-5, with no clear D. Looked up from germline, CDR1 is DFQATT and CDR2 is SNEGSKA (reference sequence). The V end was cut by 0 bases, the J end by 1 base, with 3 bases between. CDR3 length: 12 residues. CDR3 bases: TGCAGTGCTAGAGAGACCCAAGAGACCCAGTACTTC. Translated: CSARETQETQYF.

This chain joins TRBV20-1 and TRBJ2-5; D possibly matches TRBD1 or TRBD2 (6 bases each). The CDR3 runs 14 residues. Trimming left V 4 bases short and J 2 bases short, with 14 bases between. Germline values: CDR1 DFQATT, CDR2 SNEGSKA (reference sequence). The CDR3 loop reads CSANLRGGQETQYF. CDR3 DNA: TGCAGTGCTAACCTGCGAGGGGGGCAAGAGACCCAGTACTTC.

In its sample, this clonotype was seen a few times. A much larger clonotype is one base distant, so this may be a read error. V and J are TRBV6-2 or TRBV6-3 and TRBJ2-5; 9 nucleotides align to TRBD1. There are 16 residues in the CDR3. Trimming cost V 4 bases and J 5 bases; bases outside gene matches: 11. CDR1 is MNHEY and CDR2 is SVGEGT in the germline V gene. The CDR3, as DNA: TGTGCCAGCAGTTCCCTGGGGGACAGGGATGGCGAGACCCAGTACTTC. Translated, it gives CASSSLGDRDGETQYF.

This clonotype was found many times. The gene calls are TRBV7-2 and TRBJ2-5; 8 positions match TRBD1. The CDR3 runs 12 residues. V shed 8 bases and J 6 bases; nucleotides not matched to a gene: 5. From germline, CDR1 is SGHTA and CDR2 FQGNSA. CDR3 DNA sequence: TGTGCCAGCGGGACCAGGGGGCAGACCCAGTACTTC. It codes for CASGTRGQTQYF.

A word on this clonotype: A much larger clone is a single base away; this may be a read error. The chain joins TRBV7-9 to TRBJ2-5; 7 bases fit TRBD2. The CDR3 runs to 15 residues. Germline-derived CDR1 and CDR2 are SEHNR and FQNEAQ (reference sequence). With V trimmed by 1 base and J by 5 bases, 7 bases remained unmatched. The CDR3 bases are TGTGCCAGCAGCTTAGAGCGGGGCGTTCGGGAGACCCAGTACTTC. It is translated as CASSLERGVRETQYF. The entire variable domain, with the rest obtained from reference TRBV7-9 and TRBJ2-5, is as follows: DTGVSQNPRHKITKRGQNVTFRCDPISEHNRLYWYRQTLGQGPEFLTYFQNEAQLEKSRLLSDRFSAERPKGSFSTLEIQRTEQGDSAMYLCASSLERGVRETQYFGPGTRLLVL.

This clonotype was seen at least ten times. This chain links TRBV29-1 with TRBJ2-7, with D tentatively TRBD1 (5 bases). The CDR3 is 13 amino acids. V lost 6 bases to trimming and J lost 3 bases, with 15 bases between them. Germline V gene sequence: CDR1 SQVTM, CDR2 ANQGSEA. CDR3 loop: CSVGHGPNYEQYF. The DNA of the CDR3 is TGCAGCGTCGGACACGGCCCTAACTACGAGCAGTACTTC.

A few counts support this clonotype. The V call is TRBV25-1, the J call TRBJ1-2; 8 nucleotides align to TRBD1. The CDR3 totals 15 residues. V dropped 4 bases and J dropped 8; count of bases not matched to a gene: 12. Germline CDR1 MGHDK, CDR2 SYGVNS. CDR3 residues: CASSGIGQGARGYTF. CDR3 nucleotide sequence: TGTGCCAGCAGTGGCATTGGCCAGGGGGCGCGGGGCTACACCTTC.

In this sample, this clonotype turned up many times. The chain links TRBV29-1 to TRBJ1-5; TRBD1 aligns across 11 bases. The germline V gene encodes CDR1 SQVTM and CDR2 ANQGSEA. Trimming at V came to 4 bases and at J to 3 bases, leaving 2 bases not matched to a gene. CDR3 length: 14 amino acids. CDR3 in amino acids: CSVAGQGDNQPQHF. The CDR3 DNA sequence: TGCAGCGTTGCGGGACAGGGGGACAATCAGCCCCAGCATTTT. Variable domain in full (rest from reference TRBV29-1 and TRBJ1-5): SAVISQKPSRDICQRGTSLTIQCQVDSQVTMMFWYRQQPGQSLTLIATANQGSEATYESGFVIDKFPISRPNLTFSTLTVSNMSPEDSSIYLCSVAGQGDNQPQHFGDGTRLSIL.

Regarding this clonotype: A much more abundant neighbour one base away suggests this may be a read error. This chain connects TRBV28 to TRBJ1-2; TRBD1 might be the D (5 bases). From germline, CDR1 is MDHEN and CDR2 SYDVKM. V lost 4 bases to trimming and J lost 8 bases, with 17 bases between them. This CDR3 has 14 amino acids. CDR3 region: CASSSGVDIEGYTF. The CDR3, as DNA: TGTGCCAGCAGTTCGGGGGTGGACATAGAGGGCTACACCTTC.

This clonotype was recorded a few times. The chain employs TRBV7-8 and TRBJ2-4, with TRBD1 identical over 8 bases. The junction had 12 bases not matched to a gene; V was cut back by 4 bases and J by 1 base. The CDR3 runs to 18 residues. Germline CDR1 reads SGHVS; CDR2 reads FQNEAQ. Here the CDR3 reads CASSSIVRGRGAKNIQYF. DNA for the CDR3: TGTGCCAGCAGCTCGATAGTCAGGGGGCGCGGGGCCAAAAACATTCAGTACTTC.

This clonotype was counted ten times or more. CDR3 in DNA: TGTGCCACCAGCAGAACTCCGGGACACCAAGAGACCCAGTACTTC. This gives the protein CATSRTPGHQETQYF. The chain is built from TRBV15 and TRBJ2-5; either TRBD1 or TRBD2 may fit D (5 bases each). Trimming took off 2 bases at V and 0 bases at J, with 10 bases between the two ends. Germline-derived CDR1 and CDR2 are LNHNV and YYDKDF (reference sequence). The CDR3 is made up of 15 amino acids.

This clonotype was seen many times. This chain links TRBV29-1 with TRBJ2-5; no definite D call. Germline CDR1 reads SQVTM; CDR2 reads ANQGSEA. The V end was cut by 0 bases, the J end by 1 base, with 24 bases between. The CDR3 spans 19 residues. In nucleotides, the CDR3 is TGCAGCGTTGAAGATGATAAACTGCAAATCCCCCCATTCCAAGAGACCCAGTACTTC. This codes for CSVEDDKLQIPPFQETQYF.

V gene TRBV5-1 combines with J gene TRBJ2-3; TRBD1 is a possible D gene (7 bases). CDR1 SGHRS and CDR2 YFSETQ come from the germline V gene. V was cut by 7 bases and J by 8 bases, with 20 bases left in between. The CDR3 extends over 14 amino acids. The CDR3 reads CASSRGQAGSTQYF. The CDR3 region has the DNA TGCGCCAGCTCGAGGGGGCAGGCCGGGAGTACGCAGTATTTT. The full variable domain, in which reference TRBV5-1 and TRBJ2-3 provide the parts outside the CDR3, is KAGVTQTPRYLIKTRGQQVTLSCSPISGHRSVSWYQQTPGQGLQFLFEYFSETQRNKGNFPGRFSGRQFSNSRSEMNVSTLELGDSALYLCASSRGQAGSTQYFGPGTRLTVL.

The rearrangement joins TRBV5-6 to TRBJ1-2; D not resolved. CDR1 and CDR2 (germline): SGHDT, YYEEEE. This CDR3 has 14 residues. V was trimmed by 4 bases and J by 2 bases, leaving 12 bases between them. The CDR3 DNA reads TGTGCCAGCAGCCACGGACGGTTGAACTATGGCTACACCTTC. As protein: CASSHGRLNYGYTF. The full variable domain, rest sourced from reference TRBV5-6 and TRBJ1-2, is DAGVTQSPTHLIKTRGQQVTLRCSPKSGHDTVSWYQQALGQGPQFIFQYYEEEERQRGNFPDRFSGHQFPNYSSELNVNALLLGDSALYLCASSHGRLNYGYTFGSGTRLTVV.

V gene TRBV4-3 combines with J gene TRBJ1-1; a possible D gene is TRBD1 (5 bases). The germline V gene encodes CDR1 LGHNA and CDR2 YSLEER. This CDR3 has 12 residues. V lost 10 bases and J 3 bases, leaving 12 bases between the germline ends. CDR3 bases: TGCGCCAACCGGGACGAAGACACTGAAGCTTTCTTT. Encoded protein: CANRDEDTEAFF.

Of note for this clonotype: A much larger clone sits a single nucleotide away, making a read error possible. The J gene is TRBJ1-1, the V gene TRBV20-1; D is possibly TRBD1 (5 bases). The CDR3 is 14 residues long. CDR1 is DFQATT, CDR2 SNEGSKA, per germline (reference sequence). The V end was cut by 0 bases, the J end by 4 bases, with 12 bases between. CDR3 nucleotides: TGCAGTGCTAGAGAATTCCAGGGTAGCACTGAAGCTTTCTTT. Its protein product is CSAREFQGSTEAFF.

V usage is TRBV7-6 and J usage is TRBJ2-1; TRBD1 matches 9 bases. The V gene's germline CDR1 is SGHVS and CDR2 FNYEAQ. The CDR3 contains 19 residues. The trim removed 1 base at V and 0 bases at J, leaving 10 bases unmatched. The CDR3 nucleotides read TGTGCCAGCAGCTTAGGGGACGGGACAGGGAGAATCTCCTACAATGAGCAGTTCTTC. Its protein is CASSLGDGTGRISYNEQFF. Full variable domain (rest looked up from reference TRBV7-6 and TRBJ2-1): GAGVSQSPRYKVTKRGQDVALRCDPISGHVSLYWYRQALGQGPEFLTYFNYEAQQDKSGLPNDRFSAERPEGSISTLTIQRTEQRDSAMYRCASSLGDGTGRISYNEQFFGPGTRLTVL.

Points on this clonotype: Possible read error: a much larger clone is one base away. The chain couples TRBV29-1 to TRBJ2-7; possibly TRBD1 or TRBD2 for D (5 bases each). TRBJ2-5 explains the end of the DNA better; the J call may be wrong. Germline V gene sequence: CDR1 SQVTM, CDR2 ANQGSEA. This CDR3 is built from 13 residues. The CDR3 DNA is TGCAGCGTTGACAGGCAGGGAGTGGGGACCCAGTACTTC. It is translated as CSVDRQGVGTQYF.